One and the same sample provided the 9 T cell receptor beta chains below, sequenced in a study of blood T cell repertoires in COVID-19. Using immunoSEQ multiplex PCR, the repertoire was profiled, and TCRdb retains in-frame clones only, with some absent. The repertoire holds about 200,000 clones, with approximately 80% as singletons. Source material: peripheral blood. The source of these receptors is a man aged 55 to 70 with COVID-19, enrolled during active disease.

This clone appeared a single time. Written as DNA, the CDR3 is TGTGCCAGCAGTTTAGGCAGGGGTAATGAAGCTTTCTTT. Residues: CASSLGRGNEAFF. The J gene is TRBJ1-1, the V gene TRBV27; D perhaps matches TRBD1 (6 bases). V gave up 2 bases and J gave up 7 bases, with 11 bases separating them. CDR3 size: 13 residues. Germline V gene lookup returns CDR1 MNHEY and CDR2 SMNVEV (reference sequence).

The CDR3 here is CASTGQGNTEAFF. For the CDR3, the DNA is TGCGCCAGCACGGGACAGGGGAACACTGAAGCTTTCTTT. The chain couples TRBV5-1 to TRBJ1-1, with TRBD1 matching 9 bases. CDR1 SGHRS and CDR2 YFSETQ come from the germline V gene. V lost 6 bases to trimming and J lost 1 base; unmatched junction nucleotides: 1. The CDR3 extends over 13 amino acids.

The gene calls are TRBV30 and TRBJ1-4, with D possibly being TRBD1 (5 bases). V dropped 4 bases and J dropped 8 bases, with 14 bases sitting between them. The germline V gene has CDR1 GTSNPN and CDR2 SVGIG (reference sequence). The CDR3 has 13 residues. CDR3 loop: CAWKGRAGEKLFF. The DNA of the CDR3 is TGTGCCTGGAAGGGCAGGGCTGGGGAAAAACTGTTTTTT.

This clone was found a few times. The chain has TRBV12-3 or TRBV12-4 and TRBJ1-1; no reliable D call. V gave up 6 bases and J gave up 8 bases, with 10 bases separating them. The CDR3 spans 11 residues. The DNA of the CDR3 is TGTGCCAGCAGCCCCAGGTACGAAGCTTTCTTT. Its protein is CASSPRYEAFF.

The DNA of the CDR3 is TGTGCCAGCAGTCTTAACAGGGCTGGAAACACCATATATTTT. It encodes CASSLNRAGNTIYF. V usage is TRBV28 and J usage is TRBJ1-3, with D maybe TRBD1 (6 bases). The CDR3 covers 14 residues. V was pared by 5 bases and J by 2 bases, with 10 bases between. Germline assignment: CDR1 MDHEN and CDR2 SYDVKM. The variable domain in full, completed from reference TRBV28 and TRBJ1-3, reads DVKVTQSSRYLVKRTGEKVFLECVQDMDHENMFWYRQDPGLGLRLIYFSYDVKMKEKGDIPEGYSVSREKKERFSLILESASTNQTSMYLCASSLNRAGNTIYFGEGSWLTVV.

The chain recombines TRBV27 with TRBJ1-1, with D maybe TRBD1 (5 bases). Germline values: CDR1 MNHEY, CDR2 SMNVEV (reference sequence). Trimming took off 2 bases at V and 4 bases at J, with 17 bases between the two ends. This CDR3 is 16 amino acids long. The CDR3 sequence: CASSLGVGGEGTEAFF. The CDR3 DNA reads TGTGCCAGCAGTTTAGGGGTCGGGGGGGAAGGCACTGAAGCTTTCTTT.

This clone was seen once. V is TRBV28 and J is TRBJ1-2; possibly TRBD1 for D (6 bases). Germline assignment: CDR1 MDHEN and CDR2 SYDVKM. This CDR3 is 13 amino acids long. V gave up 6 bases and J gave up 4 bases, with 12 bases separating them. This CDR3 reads CASSTGSAYGYTF. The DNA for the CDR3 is TGTGCCAGCAGCACAGGGAGCGCCTATGGCTACACCTTC.

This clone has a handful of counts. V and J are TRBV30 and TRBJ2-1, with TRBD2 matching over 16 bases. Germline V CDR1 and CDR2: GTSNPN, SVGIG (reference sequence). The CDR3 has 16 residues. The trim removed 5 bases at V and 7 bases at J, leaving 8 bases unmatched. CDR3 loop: CAWGGTSGRGSNEQFF. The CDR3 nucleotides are TGTGCCTGGGGCGGGACTAGCGGGAGGGGTAGTAATGAGCAGTTCTTC.

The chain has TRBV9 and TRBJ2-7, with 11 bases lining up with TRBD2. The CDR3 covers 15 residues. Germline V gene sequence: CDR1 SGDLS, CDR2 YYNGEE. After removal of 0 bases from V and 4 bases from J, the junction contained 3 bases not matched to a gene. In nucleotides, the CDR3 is TGTGCCAGCAGCGTAGGACTAGCGGGATTTTACGAGCAGTACTTC. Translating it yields CASSVGLAGFYEQYF.